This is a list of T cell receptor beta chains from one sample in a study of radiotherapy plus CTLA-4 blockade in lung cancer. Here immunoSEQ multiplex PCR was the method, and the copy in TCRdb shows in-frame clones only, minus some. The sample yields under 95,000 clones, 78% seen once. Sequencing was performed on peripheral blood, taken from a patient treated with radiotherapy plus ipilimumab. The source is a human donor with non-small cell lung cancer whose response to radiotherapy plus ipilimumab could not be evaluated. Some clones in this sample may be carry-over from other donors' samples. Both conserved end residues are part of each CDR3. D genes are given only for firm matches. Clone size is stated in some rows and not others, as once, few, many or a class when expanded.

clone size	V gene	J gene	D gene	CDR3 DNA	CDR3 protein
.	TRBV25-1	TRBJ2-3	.	TGTGCCAGCAGTCCCCTCGGCCGGGGTACAGATACGCAGTATTTT	CASSPLGRGTDTQYF
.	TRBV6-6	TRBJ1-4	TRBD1	TGTGCCAGCACAGGACAGGGGTCTAATGAAAAACTGTTTTTT	CASTGQGSNEKLFF
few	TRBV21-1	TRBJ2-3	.	TGTGCCAGCAGCAAAGGGGACACTCTACACACAGATACGCAGTATTTT	CASSKGDTLHTDTQYF
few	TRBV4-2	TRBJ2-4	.	TGTGCCAGCAGCCAAGATCTGACGGACAGAAACATTCAGTACTTC	CASSQDLTDRNIQYF
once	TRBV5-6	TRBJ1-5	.	TGTGCCAGCAGCTTAGGGGGTGCGGGCAATCAGCCCCAGCATTTT	CASSLGGAGNQPQHF
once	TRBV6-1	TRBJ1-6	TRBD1	TGTGCCAGCATTCGCGACAGGGGATGGTCACCCCTCCACTTT	CASIRDRGWSPLHF
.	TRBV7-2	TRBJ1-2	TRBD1	TGTGCCAGCAGCTTATCCCCTGACAGGGACGGCGGCTACACCTTC	CASSLSPDRDGGYTF
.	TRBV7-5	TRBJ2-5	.	TGTGCCAGAAGCTCCCGGGACACACAAGAGACCCAGTACTTC	CARSSRDTQETQYF
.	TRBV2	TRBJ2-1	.	TGTGCCAGCAGTGACATCAGGTGGGGGGATGATAACAATGAGCAGTTCTTC	CASSDIRWGDDNNEQFF
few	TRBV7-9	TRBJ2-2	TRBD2	TGTGCCAACGCGCCTAGCGGGGGGTTCACCGGGGAGCTGTTTTTT	CANAPSGGFTGELFF
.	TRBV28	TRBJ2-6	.	TGTGCCAGCAGCGCAACAGGGTCGGGGGCCAACGTCCTGACTTTC	CASSATGSGANVLTF
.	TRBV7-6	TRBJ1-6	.	TGTGCCAGCAGCTTACAACGGGGGTCAAATTCACCCCTCCACTTT	CASSLQRGSNSPLHF
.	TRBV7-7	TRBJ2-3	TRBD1	TGTGCTAGCAGTATTGGGACAGGTTTCACAGATACGCAGTATTTT	CASSIGTGFTDTQYF
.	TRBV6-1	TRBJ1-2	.	TGTGCCAGCAGTGAAGCCGGTTTGGGCTACACCTTC	CASSEAGLGYTF
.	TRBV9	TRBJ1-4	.	TGTGCCGGCAGCGTAGCTCAGGGGAATGAAAAACTGTTTTTT	CAGSVAQGNEKLFF
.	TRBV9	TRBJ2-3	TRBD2	TGTGCCAGCAGCGTGCTTGAGGGACTAGCCCTCACAGATACGCAGTATTTT	CASSVLEGLALTDTQYF
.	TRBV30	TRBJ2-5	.	TGTGCCTGGAGTAGCGCTCAAGAGACCCAGTACTTC	CAWSSAQETQYF
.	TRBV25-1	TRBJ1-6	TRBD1	TGTGCCAGCAGTGCACGGGACAGGGGACCCCTCCACTTT	CASSARDRGPLHF
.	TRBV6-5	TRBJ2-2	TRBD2	TGTGCCAGCAGTTCGAGCGGGGGTGGGCTGTTTTTT	CASSSSGGGLFF
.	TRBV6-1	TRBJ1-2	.	TGTGCCAGCAGCTTAGGGTGGCAGGGGAACGGCTACACCTTC	CASSLGWQGNGYTF
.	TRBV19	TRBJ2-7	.	TGTGCCAGTAGCCGGACAGTCGGGGCCTACGAGCAGTACTTC	CASSRTVGAYEQYF
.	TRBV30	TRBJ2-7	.	TGTGCCTGGAGTCGAACAGGGATCTACGAGCAGTACTTC	CAWSRTGIYEQYF
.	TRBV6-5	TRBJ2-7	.	TGTGCCAGCAGAAGGGTCGACAGTGGGAACTACGAGCAGTACTTC	CASRRVDSGNYEQYF
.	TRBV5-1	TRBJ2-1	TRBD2	TGCGCCAGCAGCTTGGGGACGACTAGCGGGGGGGCCTACAATGAGCAGTTCTTC	CASSLGTTSGGAYNEQFF
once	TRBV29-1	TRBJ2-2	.	TGCAGCGCTGTCTCCCCCGAGGTAAACGCCGGGGAGCTGTTTTTT	CSAVSPEVNAGELFF
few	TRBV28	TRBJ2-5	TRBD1	TGTGCCAGCAGTTTTTCCGGACAGGGAGTCCTCGGGGAGACCCAGTACTTC	CASSFSGQGVLGETQYF